This entry lists 12 T cell receptor beta chains sequenced from one sample in a study of T cell repertoires in cytomegalovirus infection. No cognate antigen is known for these TCRs. TCRdb recomputed calls from the reads with MiXCR, one row per CDR3 protein. Altogether 800,000 to 950,000 distinct CDR3 sequences are present, approximately 29% being singletons, with the ten largest covering around 11%. Sequences were derived from cultured CD8+ T cells from PBMCs, sampled from culture after CMV antigen stimulation. These receptors all stem from a human donor in good health (CMV status not recorded). Some clones in this sample may be carry-over from other donors' samples.

The chain couples TRBV6-2 or TRBV6-3 to TRBJ2-7; a possible D gene is TRBD2 (6 bases). From germline, CDR1 is MNHEY and CDR2 SVGEGT. The CDR3 length is 13 residues. The V end lost 3 bases, the J end lost 5 bases, and 11 bases lay between the germline ends. CDR3: CASSYGGENEQYF. CDR3 nucleotide sequence: TGTGCCAGCAGTTATGGCGGGGAAAACGAGCAGTACTTC.

V and J are TRBV7-4 and TRBJ1-4; 9 bases fit TRBD1. The V and J ends lost 5 bases and 4 bases, in that order; junction bases with no gene match: 8. The germline V gene has CDR1 SGHVT and CDR2 SQSDAQ. This CDR3 is 16 amino acids long. The CDR3 sequence is CASSQAGTGLNEKLFF. In DNA form, the CDR3 reads TGTGCCAGCAGCCAAGCTGGGACAGGGCTTAATGAAAAACTGTTTTTT.

This clonotype turned up a few times. V is TRBV15 and J is TRBJ2-1, with D unclear. CDR1 and CDR2 from the germline V gene are LNHNV and YYDKDF (reference sequence). V dropped 6 bases and J dropped 5 bases, with 8 bases sitting between them. The CDR3 extends over 12 amino acids. The DNA of the CDR3 is TGTGCCACCAGAAACCGAGACAATGAGCAGTTCTTC. The encoded protein is CATRNRDNEQFF.

The chain employs TRBV24-1 and TRBJ1-2; 7 bases align to TRBD1. This CDR3 is built from 14 residues. Germline CDR1 KGHDR, CDR2 SFDVKD. Trimming removed 1 base from V and 7 bases from J; junction bases left unmatched: 5. CDR3 sequence (DNA): TGTGCCACCAGTGATTTAGGAGGGGGCGGTGGCTACACCTTC. Its protein is CATSDLGGGGGYTF.

The sample holds a few counts of this clonotype. The CDR3 DNA follows: TGTGCCAGTAGTGAGACTAGGGCCTACGAGCAGTACTTC. Translated, it gives CASSETRAYEQYF. This sequence joins TRBV19 and TRBJ2-7; D might be TRBD2 (6 bases). V was trimmed by 5 bases and J by 2 bases, leaving 10 bases between them. The CDR3 runs 13 residues. CDR1 LNHDA and CDR2 SQIVND come from the germline V gene (reference sequence).

The J gene is TRBJ2-1, the V gene TRBV7-9; 8 bases align to TRBD1. This CDR3 has 17 amino acids. After removal of 4 bases from V and 0 bases from J, the junction contained 8 bases not matched to a gene. The germline V gene has CDR1 SEHNR and CDR2 FQNEAQ (reference sequence). The CDR3 region has the DNA TGTGCCAGCAGCTCCACCCGACAGGGGCCCTCCTACAATGAGCAGTTCTTC. The encoded protein is CASSSTRQGPSYNEQFF.

The chain combines TRBV2 with TRBJ1-4; maybe TRBD1 (5 bases). The length of the CDR3 is 16 residues. CDR1 and CDR2 from the germline V gene are SNHLY and FYNNEI. Trimming stripped 4 bases from V and 4 bases from J, with 16 bases between. The CDR3 sequence: CASSVPRVGFNEKLFF. CDR3 DNA sequence: TGTGCCAGCAGTGTACCCAGGGTGGGTTTTAATGAAAAACTGTTTTTT.

This clonotype was seen just once. The rearrangement uses TRBV19 and TRBJ2-5; D perhaps matches TRBD2 (6 bases). The germline gives CDR1 LNHDA, CDR2 SQIVND (reference sequence). The CDR3 runs to 17 residues. The V end lost 3 bases, the J end lost 0 bases, and 17 bases lay between the germline ends. The CDR3, as DNA: TGTGCCAGTAGTATGGGGAGAGTAGCGGCGTACCAAGAGACCCAGTACTTC. Residues: CASSMGRVAAYQETQYF.

V usage is TRBV20-1 and J usage is TRBJ1-1; D ambiguous. Per the germline V gene, CDR1 is DFQATT and CDR2 is SNEGSKA (reference sequence). The CDR3 has 12 residues. The V and J ends lost 0 bases and 12 bases respectively, with 14 bases between them. In DNA form, the CDR3 reads TGCAGTGCTAGAGATGGAGCCTGGTTGACTTTCTTT. It translates to CSARDGAWLTFF.

The rearrangement links TRBV6-2 or TRBV6-3 to TRBJ2-1; D is undetermined. CDR3 length: 17 amino acids. The V end lost 7 bases, the J end lost 2 bases, and 21 bases lay between the germline ends. Germline values: CDR1 MNHEY, CDR2 SVGEGT. This chain's CDR3 is CASIPDQPLFAYNEQFF. CDR3 coding DNA: TGTGCCAGCATTCCTGACCAACCTCTATTCGCCTACAATGAGCAGTTCTTC.

This clonotype was observed once. V and J are TRBV7-9 and TRBJ1-2; perhaps TRBD1 as D (5 bases). Trimming stripped 5 bases from V and 0 bases from J, with 13 bases between. CDR1 SEHNR and CDR2 FQNEAQ come from the germline V gene (reference sequence). The CDR3 consists of 15 residues. The CDR3 DNA reads as TGTGCCAGCAGCCGTCAGGAAGGGGCTAACTATGGCTACACCTTC. This encodes CASSRQEGANYGYTF.

Ten or more counts support this clonotype. The gene calls are TRBV7-2 and TRBJ2-1; TRBD2 aligns across 12 bases. Germline V CDR1 and CDR2: SGHTA, FQGNSA. V lost 6 bases, J lost 8 bases, and 5 bases stayed unmatched. The CDR3 has 14 amino acids. The CDR3 bases are TGTGCCAGCAGATCACTAGCGGGGGGCGATGAGCAGTTCTTC. It codes for CASRSLAGGDEQFF.